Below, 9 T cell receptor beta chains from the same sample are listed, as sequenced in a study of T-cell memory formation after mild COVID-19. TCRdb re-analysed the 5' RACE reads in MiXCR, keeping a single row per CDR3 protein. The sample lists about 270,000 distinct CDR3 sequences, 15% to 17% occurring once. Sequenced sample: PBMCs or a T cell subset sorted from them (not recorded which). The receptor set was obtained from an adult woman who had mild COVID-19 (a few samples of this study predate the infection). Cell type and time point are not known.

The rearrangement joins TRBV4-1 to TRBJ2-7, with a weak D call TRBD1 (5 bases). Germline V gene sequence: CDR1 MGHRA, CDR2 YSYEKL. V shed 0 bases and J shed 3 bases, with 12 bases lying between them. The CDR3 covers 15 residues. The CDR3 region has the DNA TGCGCCAGCAGCCAAGATGGCCAGGGTCTCTACGAGCAGTACTTC. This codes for CASSQDGQGLYEQYF.

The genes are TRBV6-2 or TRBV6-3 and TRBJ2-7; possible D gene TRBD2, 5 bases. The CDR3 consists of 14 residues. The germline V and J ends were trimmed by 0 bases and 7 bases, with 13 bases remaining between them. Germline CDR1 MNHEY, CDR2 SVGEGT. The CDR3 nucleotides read TGTGCCAGCAGTTACTCCTCGGGGTCGAAGGAGCAGTACTTC. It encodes CASSYSSGSKEQYF.

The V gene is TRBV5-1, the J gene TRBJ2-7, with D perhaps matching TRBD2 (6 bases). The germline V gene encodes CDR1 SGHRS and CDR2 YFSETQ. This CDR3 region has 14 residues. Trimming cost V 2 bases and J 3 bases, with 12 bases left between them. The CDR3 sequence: CASSFTTRDYEQYF. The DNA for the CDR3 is TGCGCCAGCAGCTTTACGACTAGGGACTACGAGCAGTACTTC.

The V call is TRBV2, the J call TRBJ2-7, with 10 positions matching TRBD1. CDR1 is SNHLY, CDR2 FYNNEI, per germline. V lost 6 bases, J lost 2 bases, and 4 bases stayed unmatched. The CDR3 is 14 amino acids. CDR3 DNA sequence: TGTGCCAGCAGGAGACAGGGGGCCGCCTACGAGCAGTACTTC. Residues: CASRRQGAAYEQYF.

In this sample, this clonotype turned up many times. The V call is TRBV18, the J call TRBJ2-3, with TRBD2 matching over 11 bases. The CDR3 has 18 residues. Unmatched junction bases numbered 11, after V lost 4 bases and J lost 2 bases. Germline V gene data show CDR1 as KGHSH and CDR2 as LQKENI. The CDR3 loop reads CASSLLPTSGETTDTQYF. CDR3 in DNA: TGTGCCAGCTCACTTTTGCCGACTAGCGGGGAAACCACAGATACGCAGTATTTT.

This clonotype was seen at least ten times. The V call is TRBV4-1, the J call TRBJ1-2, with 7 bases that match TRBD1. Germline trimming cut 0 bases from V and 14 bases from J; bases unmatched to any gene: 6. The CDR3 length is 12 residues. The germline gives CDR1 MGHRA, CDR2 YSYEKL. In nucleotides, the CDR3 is TGCGCCAGCAGCCAAGATTCGACAGGGCGAACCTTC. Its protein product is CASSQDSTGRTF.

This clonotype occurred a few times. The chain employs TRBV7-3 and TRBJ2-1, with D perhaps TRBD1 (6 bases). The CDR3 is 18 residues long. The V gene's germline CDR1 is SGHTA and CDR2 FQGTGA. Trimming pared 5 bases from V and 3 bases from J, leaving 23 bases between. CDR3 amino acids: CASSPKVSQGLGYNEQFF. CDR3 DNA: TGTGCCAGCAGCCCGAAAGTATCCCAGGGGCTCGGCTACAATGAGCAGTTCTTC.

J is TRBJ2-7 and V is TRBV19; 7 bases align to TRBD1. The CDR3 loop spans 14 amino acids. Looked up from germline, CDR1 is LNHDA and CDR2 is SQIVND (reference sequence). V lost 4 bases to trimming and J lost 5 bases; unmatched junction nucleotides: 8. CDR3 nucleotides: TGTGCCAGTAGTACAGACAGGGATTCCCACGAGCAGTACTTC. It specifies CASSTDRDSHEQYF.

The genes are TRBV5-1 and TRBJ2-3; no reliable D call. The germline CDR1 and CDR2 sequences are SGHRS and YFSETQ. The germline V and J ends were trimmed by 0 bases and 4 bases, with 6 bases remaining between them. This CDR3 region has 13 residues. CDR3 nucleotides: TGCGCCAGCAGCTTGGCCGTTCCAGATACGCAGTATTTT. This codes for CASSLAVPDTQYF.